This T cell receptor beta chain was retrieved from a study of response to subunit inactivated influenza vaccine. General study findings and limits: The authors put forward the suggestion that each seasonal influenza vaccination may bring in only a limited number of new T cells.

TCRdb called the RT-PCR reads again in MiXCR, with one record for every CDR3 protein. In the table there are roughly 520,000 distinct CDR3 sequences, approximately 24% of which are singletons. The CDR3 has 14 residues. Per the germline V gene, CDR1 is DFQATT and CDR2 is SNEGSKA (reference sequence). With 3 bases removed from V and 5 bases from J, the gap between germline ends came to 16 bases. On this clonotype: Its antigen remains unknown.

The sequence was obtained from a man aged 50 to 60 who received an inactivated influenza vaccine. This chain joins TRBV20-1 and TRBJ2-5, with D hard to call. The specimen was CD4+ T cells sorted from PBMCs, collected more than 4 days after vaccination. CDR3 amino acids: CSARTPSRMETQYF. The DNA of the CDR3 is TGCAGTGCTAGGACTCCCAGCCGAATGGAGACCCAGTACTTC.